The 26 T cell receptor beta chains given below trace back to one sample, sequenced in a study of blood T cell repertoires in COVID-19 (dated by TCRdb to between 2020 and 2021). Libraries were prepared through the immunoSEQ multiplex PCR assay. Imported from immuneACCESS, the table was reduced by TCRdb to in-frame sequences with V and J called. These copies leave out some clones; in studies compared against another copy, an unresolved V gene accounts for under half, and the cause of the remainder is not known. The sample data list fewer than 450,000 clones, and 90% of these were observed just once. 0.6% to 0.7% of the sample goes to the ten largest clones. Source material: PBMCs or T cells enriched from blood (not recorded which). The receptor source for this set is a man between 18 and 35 years old who had recovered from COVID-19.

The chain joins TRBV2 to TRBJ1-3; TRBD1 is a possible D gene (5 bases). Germline CDR1 SNHLY, CDR2 FYNNEI. V was pared by 8 bases and J by 3 bases, with 8 bases between. CDR3 size: 12 residues. The CDR3 DNA reads TGTGCCAGCCGGGGGGTTGGAAACACCATATATTTT. It translates to CASRGVGNTIYF.

This sequence joins TRBV30 and TRBJ2-2; 14 bases fit TRBD2. Germline values: CDR1 GTSNPN, CDR2 SVGIG (reference sequence). The CDR3 has 17 amino acids. V lost 2 bases, J lost 6 bases, and 8 bases stayed unmatched. DNA of the CDR3: TGTGCCTGGAGTAAGGGACTAGCGGGAGTGAAGGCCGGGGAGCTGTTTTTT. Translating it yields CAWSKGLAGVKAGELFF.

The chain has TRBV5-1 and TRBJ1-1; D not certain. The V end lost 4 bases, the J end lost 0 bases, and 13 bases lay between the germline ends. The CDR3 contains 15 residues. Germline CDR1 SGHRS, CDR2 YFSETQ. CDR3 protein: CASSRGSVLNTEAFF. Here the CDR3 DNA reads TGCGCCAGCAGCCGCGGCTCCGTTTTGAACACTGAAGCTTTCTTT.

The chain recombines TRBV7-3 with TRBJ1-1; D might be TRBD1 (6 bases). V dropped 1 base and J dropped 2 bases, with 17 bases sitting between them. Germline V gives CDR1 SGHTA, CDR2 FQGTGA. This CDR3 is 17 amino acids long. The CDR3 sequence is CASSLIQRDTRNTEAFF. The CDR3 nucleotides are TGTGCCAGCAGCTTAATTCAACGGGACACTAGAAACACTGAAGCTTTCTTT. The variable domain in full, completed from reference TRBV7-3 and TRBJ1-1, reads GAGVSQTPSNKVTEKGKYVELRCDPISGHTALYWYRQSLGQGPEFLIYFQGTGAADDSGLPNDRFFAVRPEGSVSTLKIQRTERGDSAVYLCASSLIQRDTRNTEAFFGQGTRLTVV.

The chain links TRBV7-3 to TRBJ2-5, with TRBD2 as a possible D gene (5 bases). Trimming stripped 4 bases from V and 12 bases from J, with 18 bases between. Germline CDR1 is SGHTA and CDR2 is FQGTGA. This CDR3 is built from 13 residues. The CDR3 is CASSSDPGSGKYF. CDR3 in DNA: TGTGCCAGCAGCTCGGACCCGGGGTCGGGGAAGTACTTC.

This clone was recorded only once. The genes are TRBV7-8 and TRBJ2-3; 9 bases match TRBD1. The CDR3 is 16 amino acids. V trimming: 0 bases; J trimming: 2 bases; junction bases outside the gene matches: 3. Germline V gene sequence: CDR1 SGHVS, CDR2 FQNEAQ. CDR3 nucleotides: TGTGCCAGCAGCTTAGCGGACAGGGGATACACAGATACGCAGTATTTT. The encoded protein is CASSLADRGYTDTQYF.

In its sample, this clone was seen once. This chain uses TRBV13 with TRBJ1-4; D not certain. Germline CDR1 and CDR2: PRHDT and FYEKMQ (reference sequence). V was trimmed by 3 bases and J by 7 bases, leaving 12 bases between them. The CDR3 runs to 14 residues. The CDR3 loop is CASSLEGDGEKLFF. The CDR3 DNA reads as TGTGCCAGCAGCTTGGAGGGAGACGGTGAAAAACTGTTTTTT. The entire variable domain, with the rest obtained from reference TRBV13 and TRBJ1-4, is as follows: AAGVIQSPRHLIKEKRETATLKCYPIPRHDTVYWYQQGPGQDPQFLISFYEKMQSDKGSIPDRFSAQQFSDYHSELNMSSLELGDSALYFCASSLEGDGEKLFFGSGTQLSVL.

V is TRBV9 and J is TRBJ2-1; 7 bases agree with TRBD2. CDR1 and CDR2 from the germline V gene are SGDLS and YYNGEE. Trimming removed 1 base from V and 3 bases from J; junction bases left unmatched: 13. CDR3 length: 18 residues. CDR3 protein: CASSVRAGVAELYNEQFF. The CDR3, as DNA: TGTGCCAGCAGCGTACGGGCGGGGGTAGCGGAGCTCTACAATGAGCAGTTCTTC.

As regards this clone: Other nucleotide sequences from this sample produce the same CDR3. This sequence joins TRBV3-1 (or the pseudogene TRBV3-2) and TRBJ1-6; no definite D call. Trimming took 1 base from V and 6 from J, leaving 4 bases between them. This CDR3 is 13 amino acids long. The germline CDR1 and CDR2 sequences are LGHDT and YNNKEL (reference sequence). Written as DNA, the CDR3 is TGTGCCAGCAGCCAAGTTAGTAATTCACCCCTCCACTTT. This gives the protein CASSQVSNSPLHF.

The genes are TRBV2 and TRBJ1-2, with TRBD1 matching over 8 bases. The trim removed 2 bases at V and 4 bases at J, leaving 6 bases unmatched. The germline CDR1 and CDR2 sequences are SNHLY and FYNNEI. This CDR3 region has 15 residues. The CDR3 region is CASSEQGALGYGYTF. The CDR3 nucleotides are TGTGCCAGCAGTGAACAGGGGGCATTGGGCTATGGCTACACCTTC. Full variable domain (outside the CDR3, taken from reference TRBV2 and TRBJ1-2): EPEVTQTPSHQVTQMGQEVILRCVPISNHLYFYWYRQILGQKVEFLVSFYNNEISEKSEIFDDQFSVERPDGSNFTLKIRSTKLEDSAMYFCASSEQGALGYGYTFGSGTRLTVV.

The genes are TRBV15 and TRBJ2-3, with a weak D call TRBD2 (5 bases). CDR1 and CDR2 (germline): LNHNV, YYDKDF (reference sequence). This CDR3 is built from 16 residues. V was shortened by 5 bases and J by 2 bases, with 17 bases between the two germline ends. CDR3 amino acids: CATSLGVLGDTDTQYF. The CDR3 nucleotides read TGTGCCACCAGCCTTGGGGTATTGGGAGACACAGATACGCAGTATTTT.

About this clone itself: This CDR3 is also generated by other DNA sequences in the sample. The chain joins TRBV9 to TRBJ1-4, with D perhaps TRBD1 (6 bases). The germline V and J ends were trimmed by 0 bases and 5 bases, with 8 bases remaining between them. This CDR3 contains 14 residues. CDR1 is SGDLS, CDR2 YYNGEE, per germline. Here the CDR3 reads CASSVGQGNEKLFF. DNA of the CDR3: TGTGCCAGCAGCGTAGGGCAGGGGAATGAAAAACTGTTTTTT. Using reference TRBV9 and TRBJ1-4 for the parts outside the CDR3, the full variable domain is DSGVTQTPKHLITATGQRVTLRCSPRSGDLSVYWYQQSLDQGLQFLIQYYNGEERAKGNILERFSAQQFPDLHSELNLSSLELGDSALYFCASSVGQGNEKLFFGSGTQLSVL.

The V gene is TRBV4-1, the J gene TRBJ2-1; 8 positions agree with TRBD1. Per germline, CDR1 MGHRA and CDR2 YSYEKL. V was pared by 0 bases and J by 14 bases, with 9 bases of the junction left unmatched. The CDR3 is 14 residues long. CDR3 in DNA: TGCGCCAGCAGCCAAGAGCCCCGGACAGGGTACGAGTTCTTC. Its protein product is CASSQEPRTGYEFF.

This clone was counted a few times. V and J are TRBV5-6 and TRBJ1-2, with 8 bases that match TRBD1. J lost 4 bases, V lost 1 base, and 6 bases had no gene match. Germline V gives CDR1 SGHDT, CDR2 YYEEEE. The length of the CDR3 is 15 residues. CDR3 amino acids: CASSLTGQGRYGYTF. CDR3 DNA: TGTGCCAGCAGCTTGACCGGACAGGGCCGCTATGGCTACACCTTC.

Of note for this clone: Other DNA sequences in the sample encode the same CDR3. The rearrangement joins TRBV3-1 (or the pseudogene TRBV3-2) to TRBJ1-1; D is uncertain. The CDR3 is 13 residues long. From germline, CDR1 is LGHDT and CDR2 YNNKEL (reference sequence). V lost 3 bases and J 1 base, leaving 6 bases between the germline ends. The CDR3 DNA follows: TGTGCCAGCAGCCATCAGGAGAACACTGAAGCTTTCTTT. It specifies CASSHQENTEAFF.

This clone has a single count. The rearrangement uses TRBV9 and TRBJ1-2; no definite D call. The CDR3 extends over 16 amino acids. Trimming removed 1 base at V and 5 bases at J, with 18 bases between. Germline assignment: CDR1 SGDLS and CDR2 YYNGEE. The CDR3 protein is CASSVSPEGAVYGYTF. The DNA for the CDR3 is TGTGCCAGCAGCGTATCCCCCGAGGGTGCCGTATATGGCTACACCTTC. The variable domain in full, completed from reference TRBV9 and TRBJ1-2, reads DSGVTQTPKHLITATGQRVTLRCSPRSGDLSVYWYQQSLDQGLQFLIQYYNGEERAKGNILERFSAQQFPDLHSELNLSSLELGDSALYFCASSVSPEGAVYGYTFGSGTRLTVV.

The chain couples TRBV4-2 to TRBJ2-2; TRBD2 aligns across 8 bases. The V gene's germline CDR1 is LGHNA and CDR2 YNFKEQ. This CDR3 has 16 residues. V lost 0 bases to trimming and J lost 3 bases; unmatched junction nucleotides: 3. CDR3 DNA sequence: TGTGCCAGCAGCCAAGAGGGACTAGTCGACACCGGGGAGCTGTTTTTT. Translated: CASSQEGLVDTGELFF.

V gene TRBV7-3 combines with J gene TRBJ2-6; D is uncertain. The CDR3 is made up of 16 amino acids. Looked up from germline, CDR1 is SGHTA and CDR2 is FQGTGA. V shed 5 bases and J shed 0 bases, with 11 bases lying between them. CDR3 sequence (DNA): TGTGCCAGCAGCAAACAGCTACCCTCTGGGGCCAACGTCCTGACTTTC. Translation gives CASSKQLPSGANVLTF.

The rearrangement links TRBV27 to TRBJ1-5, with TRBD1 matching over 9 bases. This CDR3 has 16 residues. V shed 6 bases, J shed 7 bases, and the junction held 13 bases outside the gene matches. Germline CDR1 is MNHEY and CDR2 is SMNVEV (reference sequence). The CDR3 region has the DNA TGTGCCAGCAGGCAAACAGGGGGCGCAGAAGGACAGCCCCAGCATTTT. Translation gives CASRQTGGAEGQPQHF.

The gene calls are TRBV3-1 (or the pseudogene TRBV3-2) and TRBJ2-2; possible D gene TRBD1, 6 bases. Germline V gives CDR1 LGHDT, CDR2 YNNKEL (reference sequence). This CDR3 has 16 residues. Trimming left V 0 bases short and J 0 bases short, with 8 bases between. As DNA, the CDR3 is TGTGCCAGCAGCCAAGACAGGGGCTCGAACACCGGGGAGCTGTTTTTT. Translated, it gives CASSQDRGSNTGELFF.

The chain carries TRBV11-2 and TRBJ2-7; tentative D call: TRBD2 (5 bases). This CDR3 region has 15 residues. In germline, CDR1 is SGHAT, CDR2 FQNNGV. The ends were cut back, 1 base at V and 3 bases at J, with 13 bases in the middle. The CDR3 here is CASSLGRAEHYEQYF. Here the CDR3 DNA reads TGTGCCAGCAGCTTAGGAAGAGCGGAGCACTACGAGCAGTACTTC. The full variable domain, completed using reference TRBV11-2 and TRBJ2-7, is EAGVAQSPRYKIIEKRQSVAFWCNPISGHATLYWYQQILGQGPKLLIQFQNNGVVDDSQLPKDRFSAERLKGVDSTLKIQPAKLEDSAVYLCASSLGRAEHYEQYFGPGTRLTVT.

The rearrangement uses TRBV7-3 and TRBJ1-1, with TRBD1 as a possible D gene (5 bases). V lost 4 bases to trimming and J lost 8 bases, with 14 bases between them. The CDR3 covers 13 residues. Per germline, CDR1 SGHTA and CDR2 FQGTGA. CDR3 region: CASSSRAEEEAFF. The CDR3 DNA reads TGTGCCAGCAGCTCCAGGGCCGAAGAAGAAGCTTTCTTT.

J is TRBJ1-3 and V is TRBV14; no definite D call. Trimming pared 2 bases from V and 10 bases from J, leaving 12 bases between. CDR3 size: 13 residues. Germline V gene sequence: CDR1 SGHDN, CDR2 FVKESK. For the CDR3, the DNA is TGTGCCAGCAGCCAAACACTGAGCGGGACCATATATTTT. Translating gives CASSQTLSGTIYF.

The rearrangement uses TRBV6-1 and TRBJ2-1; D not certain. V was shortened by 1 base and J by 13 bases, with 14 bases between the two germline ends. The germline gives CDR1 MNHNS, CDR2 SASEGT. The CDR3 length is 13 residues. CDR3 in DNA: TGTGCCAGCAGTGAAGGGTCCCGACTCCCTCAGTTCTTC. Encoded protein: CASSEGSRLPQFF.

A note on this clone: This sequence may be a read error, since a much larger clone differs from it by one base. Other DNA sequences in the sample encode the same CDR3. V is TRBV5-1 and J is TRBJ2-7; TRBD2 is a possible D gene (7 bases). Germline loops: CDR1 SGHRS, CDR2 YFSETQ. V gave up 1 base and J gave up 1 base, with 18 bases separating them. The CDR3 extends over 17 amino acids. This CDR3 reads CASSLPGGGGWSYEQYF. The CDR3 nucleotides read TGCGCCAGCAGCTTGCCCGGGGGCGGGGGTTGGTCCTACGAGCAGTACTTC.

This sequence joins TRBV30 and TRBJ2-6; TRBD1 agrees at 7 bases. The CDR3 totals 15 residues. Per the germline V gene, CDR1 is GTSNPN and CDR2 is SVGIG (reference sequence). Germline trimming cut 5 bases from V and 2 bases from J; bases unmatched to any gene: 6. For the CDR3, the DNA is TGTGCCTGGCGGGGACAGCTGACTGGGGCCAACGTCCTGACTTTC. The encoded protein is CAWRGQLTGANVLTF.